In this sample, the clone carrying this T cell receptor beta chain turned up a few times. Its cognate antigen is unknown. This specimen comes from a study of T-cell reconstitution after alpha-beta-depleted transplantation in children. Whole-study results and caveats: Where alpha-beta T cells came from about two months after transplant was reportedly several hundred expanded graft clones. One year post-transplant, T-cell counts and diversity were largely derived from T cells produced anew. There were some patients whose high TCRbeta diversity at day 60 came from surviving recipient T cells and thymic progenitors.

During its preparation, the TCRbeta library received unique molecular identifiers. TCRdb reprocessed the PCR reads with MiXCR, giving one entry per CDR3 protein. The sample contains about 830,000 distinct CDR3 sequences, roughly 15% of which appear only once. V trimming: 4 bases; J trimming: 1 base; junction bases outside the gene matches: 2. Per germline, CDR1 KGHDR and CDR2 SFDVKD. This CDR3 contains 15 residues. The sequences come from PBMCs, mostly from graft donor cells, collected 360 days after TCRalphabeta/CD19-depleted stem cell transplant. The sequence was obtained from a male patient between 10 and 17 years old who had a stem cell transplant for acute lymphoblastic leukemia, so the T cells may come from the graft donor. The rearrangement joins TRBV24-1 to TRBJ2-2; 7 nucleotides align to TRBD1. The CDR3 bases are TGTGCCACCAGTGACTCAGGGGGGAACACCGGGGAGCTGTTTTTT. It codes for CATSDSGGNTGELFF.